The 3 T cell receptor beta chains presented below share a single source sample, sequenced in a study of graft-versus-host responses after intestinal transplantation. This table comes from immunoSEQ multiplex PCR, and its TCRdb copy is limited to in-frame clones, with some not included. The sample records 100,000 or so clones, about 93% being singletons. No cognate antigen is known for these TCRs. The sample in question was unstimulated CD8+ T cells sorted from spleen or lymph node cells, obtained before intestinal transplant. The receptors here all came from a human donor who received an intestinal transplant.

Regarding this clone: The conserved closing phenylalanine or tryptophan is absent in this CDR3, likely reflecting a read error. No DNA is shown, since the ends of the CDR3 on it are uncertain; the CDR3 is the one TCRdb lists. The chain couples TRBV9 to TRBJ2-3; the table's D call TRBD2 went unverified against the DNA. Germline V gene data show CDR1 as SGDLS and CDR2 as YYNGEE. 11 amino acids form the CDR3, both terminal residues included. CDR3 protein: CASSVHLGPVS.

This chain uses TRBV7-2 with TRBJ2-7, with 10 bases fitting TRBD2. The germline V gene has CDR1 SGHTA and CDR2 FQGNSA. V was clipped by 4 bases and J by 2 bases; unmatched bases: 2. The CDR3 spans 14 residues. For the CDR3, the DNA is TGTGCCAGCAGCTGGAGCGGGGGGGCCTACGAGCAGTACTTC. Its translation is CASSWSGGAYEQYF.

This clone was seen only once. The chain employs TRBV9 and TRBJ2-2; maybe TRBD2 (5 bases). CDR3 size: 16 residues. Germline V CDR1 and CDR2: SGDLS, YYNGEE. V lost 5 bases and J 2 bases, leaving 16 bases between the germline ends. The CDR3 protein is CASSKEGRGNTGELFF. The CDR3 nucleotides read TGTGCCAGCAGTAAAGAGGGTCGGGGTAACACCGGGGAGCTGTTTTTT.